This T cell receptor (beta chain) appears in the sequencing data of a study of T-cell memory formation after mild COVID-19. Notes on the study in general: Day 37-peaking second-wave clones had unconfirmed SARS-CoV-2 specificity. Later expanders leaned toward CD4+, whereas clones contracting from day 15 to 85 were balanced CD4/CD8. Of the contracting clones, CD4+ ones lay mainly in CM and EM, and CD8+ ones in EMRA.

The germline V and J ends were trimmed by 3 bases and 0 bases, with 10 bases remaining between them. The CDR3 sequence is 15 residues long. This clonotype was observed a handful of times. Its antigen is unknown. cDNA libraries for TCR alpha and TCR beta, carrying sample barcodes and UMIs, came from 5'RACE with constant-segment primers. TCRdb reprocessed the 5' RACE reads with MiXCR, giving one entry per CDR3 protein. The sample shows more than 100,000 distinct CDR3 sequences, roughly 6% of them seen only once. Sequenced material: PBMCs or a T cell subset sorted from them (not recorded which). The gene calls are TRBV12-3 or TRBV12-4 and TRBJ2-3; D gene ambiguous. The sequence was obtained from an adult woman who had mild COVID-19 (a few samples of this study predate the infection). Cell type and time point are not known. The chain's CDR3 is CASSLGTYSTDTQYF. The CDR3 DNA reads as TGTGCCAGCAGTTTGGGCACTTACAGCACAGATACGCAGTATTTT.